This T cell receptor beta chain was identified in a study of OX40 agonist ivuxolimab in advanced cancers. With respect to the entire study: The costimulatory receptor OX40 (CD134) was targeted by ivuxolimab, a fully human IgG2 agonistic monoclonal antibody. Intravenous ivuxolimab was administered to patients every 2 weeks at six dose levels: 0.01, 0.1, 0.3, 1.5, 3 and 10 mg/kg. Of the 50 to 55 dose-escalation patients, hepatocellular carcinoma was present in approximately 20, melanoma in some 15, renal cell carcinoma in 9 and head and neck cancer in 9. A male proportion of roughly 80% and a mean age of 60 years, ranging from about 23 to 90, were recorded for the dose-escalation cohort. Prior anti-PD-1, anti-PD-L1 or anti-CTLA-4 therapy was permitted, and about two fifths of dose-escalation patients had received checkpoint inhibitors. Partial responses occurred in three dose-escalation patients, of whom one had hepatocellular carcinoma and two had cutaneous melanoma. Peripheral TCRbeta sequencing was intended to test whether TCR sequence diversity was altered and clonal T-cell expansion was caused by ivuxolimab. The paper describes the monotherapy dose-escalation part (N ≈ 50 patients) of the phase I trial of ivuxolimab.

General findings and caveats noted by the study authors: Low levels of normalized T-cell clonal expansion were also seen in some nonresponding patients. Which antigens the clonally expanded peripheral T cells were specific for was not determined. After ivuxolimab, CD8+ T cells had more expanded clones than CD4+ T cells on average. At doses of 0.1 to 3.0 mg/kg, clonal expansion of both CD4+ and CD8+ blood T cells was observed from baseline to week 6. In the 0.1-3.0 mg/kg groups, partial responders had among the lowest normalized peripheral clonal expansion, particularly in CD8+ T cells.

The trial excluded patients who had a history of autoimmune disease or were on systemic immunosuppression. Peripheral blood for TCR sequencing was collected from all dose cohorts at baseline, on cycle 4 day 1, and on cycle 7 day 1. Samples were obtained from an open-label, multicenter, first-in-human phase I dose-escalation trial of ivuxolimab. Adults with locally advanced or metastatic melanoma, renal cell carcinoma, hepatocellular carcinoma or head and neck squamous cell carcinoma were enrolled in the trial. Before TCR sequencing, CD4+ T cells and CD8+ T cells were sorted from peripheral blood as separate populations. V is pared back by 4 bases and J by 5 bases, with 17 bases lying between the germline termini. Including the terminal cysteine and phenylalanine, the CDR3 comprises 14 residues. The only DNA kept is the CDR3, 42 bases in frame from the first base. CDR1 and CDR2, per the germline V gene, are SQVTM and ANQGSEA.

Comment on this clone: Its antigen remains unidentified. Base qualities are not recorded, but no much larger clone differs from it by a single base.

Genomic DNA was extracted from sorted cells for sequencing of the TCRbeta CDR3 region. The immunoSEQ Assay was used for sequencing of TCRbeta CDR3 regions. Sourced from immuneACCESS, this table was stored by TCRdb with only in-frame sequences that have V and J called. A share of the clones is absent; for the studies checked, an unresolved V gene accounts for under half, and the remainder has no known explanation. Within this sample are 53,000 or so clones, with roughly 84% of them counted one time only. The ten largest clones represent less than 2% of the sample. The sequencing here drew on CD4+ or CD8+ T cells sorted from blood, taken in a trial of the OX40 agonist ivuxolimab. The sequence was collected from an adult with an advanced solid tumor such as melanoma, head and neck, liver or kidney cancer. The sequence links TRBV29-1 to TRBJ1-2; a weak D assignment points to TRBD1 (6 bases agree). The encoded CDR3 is CSVVSRATGYGYTF. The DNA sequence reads TGCAGCGTTGTATCTAGGGCAACAGGGTATGGCTACACCTTC.